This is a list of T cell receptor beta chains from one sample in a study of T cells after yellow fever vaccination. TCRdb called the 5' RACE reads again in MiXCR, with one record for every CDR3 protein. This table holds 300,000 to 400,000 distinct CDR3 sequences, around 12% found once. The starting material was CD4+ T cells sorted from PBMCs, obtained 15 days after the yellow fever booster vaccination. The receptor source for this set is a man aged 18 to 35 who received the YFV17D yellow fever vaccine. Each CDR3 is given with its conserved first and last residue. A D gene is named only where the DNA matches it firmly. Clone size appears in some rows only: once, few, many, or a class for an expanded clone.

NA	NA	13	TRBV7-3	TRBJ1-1	CASSSTAGTEAFF	TGTGCCAGCAGCTCGACGGCTGGGACTGAAGCTTTCTTT
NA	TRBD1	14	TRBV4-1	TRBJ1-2	CASSLGQGALGYTF	TGCGCCAGCAGCCTGGGACAGGGGGCGCTTGGCTACACCTTC
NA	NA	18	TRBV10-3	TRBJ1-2	CAIRKGEGRPEINYGYTF	TGTGCCATCAGAAAAGGGGAGGGGCGCCCCGAAATTAACTATGGCTACACCTTC
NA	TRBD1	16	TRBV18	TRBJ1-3	CASSQGTGDSGNTIYF	TGTGCCAGCTCACAAGGGACAGGAGACTCTGGAAACACCATATATTTT
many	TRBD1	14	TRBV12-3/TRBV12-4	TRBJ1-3	CASSPTTGSGTIYF	TGTGCCAGCAGTCCTACGACAGGGTCGGGCACCATATATTTT
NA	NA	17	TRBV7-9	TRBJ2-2	CASSLAWGDRNTGELFF	TGTGCCAGCAGCTTAGCTTGGGGGGACAGGAACACCGGGGAGCTGTTTTTT
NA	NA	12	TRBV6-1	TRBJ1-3	CASLERTGTIYF	TGTGCCAGCCTCGAGAGAACGGGCACCATATATTTT
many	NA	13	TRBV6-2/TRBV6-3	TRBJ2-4	CASRPPAGVIQYF	TGTGCCAGCAGACCGCCCGCAGGGGTCATTCAGTACTTC
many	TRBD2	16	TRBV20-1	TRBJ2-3	CSARGLAGAVTDTQYF	TGCAGTGCTAGAGGGCTAGCGGGGGCTGTCACAGATACGCAGTATTTT
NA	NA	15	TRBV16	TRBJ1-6	CASSPYRILNSPLHF	TGTGCCAGCAGCCCATACAGAATTCTTAATTCACCCCTCCACTTT
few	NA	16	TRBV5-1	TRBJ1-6	CASSLAVGAYNSPLHF	TGCGCCAGCAGCTTGGCCGTCGGGGCCTATAATTCACCCCTCCACTTT
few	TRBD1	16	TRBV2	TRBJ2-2	CASSEPGQGPTGELFF	TGTGCCAGCAGTGAACCGGGACAGGGCCCTACCGGGGAGCTGTTTTTT
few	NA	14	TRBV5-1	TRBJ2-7	CASSFPTGFNEQYF	TGCGCCAGCAGCTTCCCGACAGGATTCAACGAGCAGTACTTC
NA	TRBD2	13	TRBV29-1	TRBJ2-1	CSVESSGVDEQFF	TGCAGCGTTGAGTCTAGCGGGGTGGATGAGCAGTTCTTC
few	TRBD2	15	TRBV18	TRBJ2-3	CASSPPGGKADTQYF	TGTGCCAGCTCACCTCCCGGGGGGAAGGCAGATACGCAGTATTTT
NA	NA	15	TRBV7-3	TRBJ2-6	CASTPGLRVANVLTF	TGTGCCAGCACCCCGGGGCTCCGGGTGGCCAACGTCCTGACTTTC
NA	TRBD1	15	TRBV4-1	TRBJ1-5	CASSQDFRGSQPQHF	TGCGCCAGCAGCCAAGATTTCAGGGGGAGTCAGCCCCAGCATTTT
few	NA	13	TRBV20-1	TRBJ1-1	CSASGGLGTEAFF	TGCAGTGCTAGTGGTGGTCTCGGCACTGAAGCTTTCTTT
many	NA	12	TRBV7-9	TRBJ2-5	CASSLLLETQYF	TGTGCCAGCAGCTTATTGTTGGAGACCCAGTACTTC
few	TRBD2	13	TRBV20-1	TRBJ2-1	CSADRGAYNEQFF	TGCAGTGCAGACCGGGGGGCCTACAATGAGCAGTTCTTC
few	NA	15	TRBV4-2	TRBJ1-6	CASSSPGGRNSPLHF	TGTGCCAGCAGCTCTCCCGGGGGTCGGAATTCACCCCTCCACTTT
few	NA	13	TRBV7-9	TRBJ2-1	CASSLNPINEQFF	TGTGCCAGCAGCTTAAACCCTATCAATGAGCAGTTCTTC
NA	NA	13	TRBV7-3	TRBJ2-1	CASSSPGGSEQFF	TGTGCCAGCAGCTCCCCAGGTGGAAGTGAGCAGTTCTTC
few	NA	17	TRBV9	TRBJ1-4	CASSRLPYPATNEKLFF	TGTGCCAGCAGCCGGCTACCCTATCCTGCAACTAATGAAAAACTGTTTTTT
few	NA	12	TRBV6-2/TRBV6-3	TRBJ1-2	CASRIGTRGYTF	TGTGCCAGCCGCATTGGGACCCGGGGCTACACCTTC
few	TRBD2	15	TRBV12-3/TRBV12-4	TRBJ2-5	CASTLNLAGSGTQYF	TGTGCCAGCACTTTGAACCTAGCGGGGAGTGGGACCCAGTACTTC
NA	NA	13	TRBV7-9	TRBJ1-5	CASIAGSNQPQHF	TGTGCCAGCATTGCGGGTTCAAATCAGCCCCAGCATTTT
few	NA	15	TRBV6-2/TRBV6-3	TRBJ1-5	CASSLRTARGQPQHF	TGTGCCAGCAGCCTCCGGACGGCTCGTGGGCAGCCCCAGCATTTT
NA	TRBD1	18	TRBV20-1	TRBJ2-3	CSAQISGTGVWSTDTQYF	TGCAGTGCTCAAATAAGCGGAACAGGGGTGTGGAGCACAGATACGCAGTATTTT
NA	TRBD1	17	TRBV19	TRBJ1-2	CASRSTGTGNFLYGYTF	TGTGCCAGTAGGTCTACCGGGACAGGAAATTTCCTCTATGGCTACACCTTC
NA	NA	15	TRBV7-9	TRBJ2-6	CASSLTGTRANVLTF	TGTGCCAGCAGCTTAACCGGGACCCGGGCCAACGTCCTGACTTTC
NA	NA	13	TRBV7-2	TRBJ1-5	CASSTMEDQPQHF	TGTGCCAGCAGTACGATGGAAGATCAGCCCCAGCATTTT
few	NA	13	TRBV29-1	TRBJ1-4	CSVEDGDNEKLFF	TGCAGCGTTGAAGATGGCGACAATGAAAAACTGTTTTTT
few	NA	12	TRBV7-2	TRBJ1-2	CASSLVAYGYTF	TGTGCCAGCAGCTTAGTGGCCTATGGCTACACCTTC
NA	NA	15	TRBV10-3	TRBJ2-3	CATLTGTPGTDTQYF	TGTGCCACCTTGACCGGGACTCCAGGCACAGATACGCAGTATTTT
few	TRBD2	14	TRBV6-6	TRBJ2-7	CASSFSGGGYEQYF	TGTGCCAGCAGCTTTAGCGGGGGAGGCTACGAGCAGTACTTC
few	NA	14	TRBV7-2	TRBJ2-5	CASSSGWGPKTQYF	TGTGCCAGCAGCTCCGGTTGGGGGCCCAAGACCCAGTACTTC